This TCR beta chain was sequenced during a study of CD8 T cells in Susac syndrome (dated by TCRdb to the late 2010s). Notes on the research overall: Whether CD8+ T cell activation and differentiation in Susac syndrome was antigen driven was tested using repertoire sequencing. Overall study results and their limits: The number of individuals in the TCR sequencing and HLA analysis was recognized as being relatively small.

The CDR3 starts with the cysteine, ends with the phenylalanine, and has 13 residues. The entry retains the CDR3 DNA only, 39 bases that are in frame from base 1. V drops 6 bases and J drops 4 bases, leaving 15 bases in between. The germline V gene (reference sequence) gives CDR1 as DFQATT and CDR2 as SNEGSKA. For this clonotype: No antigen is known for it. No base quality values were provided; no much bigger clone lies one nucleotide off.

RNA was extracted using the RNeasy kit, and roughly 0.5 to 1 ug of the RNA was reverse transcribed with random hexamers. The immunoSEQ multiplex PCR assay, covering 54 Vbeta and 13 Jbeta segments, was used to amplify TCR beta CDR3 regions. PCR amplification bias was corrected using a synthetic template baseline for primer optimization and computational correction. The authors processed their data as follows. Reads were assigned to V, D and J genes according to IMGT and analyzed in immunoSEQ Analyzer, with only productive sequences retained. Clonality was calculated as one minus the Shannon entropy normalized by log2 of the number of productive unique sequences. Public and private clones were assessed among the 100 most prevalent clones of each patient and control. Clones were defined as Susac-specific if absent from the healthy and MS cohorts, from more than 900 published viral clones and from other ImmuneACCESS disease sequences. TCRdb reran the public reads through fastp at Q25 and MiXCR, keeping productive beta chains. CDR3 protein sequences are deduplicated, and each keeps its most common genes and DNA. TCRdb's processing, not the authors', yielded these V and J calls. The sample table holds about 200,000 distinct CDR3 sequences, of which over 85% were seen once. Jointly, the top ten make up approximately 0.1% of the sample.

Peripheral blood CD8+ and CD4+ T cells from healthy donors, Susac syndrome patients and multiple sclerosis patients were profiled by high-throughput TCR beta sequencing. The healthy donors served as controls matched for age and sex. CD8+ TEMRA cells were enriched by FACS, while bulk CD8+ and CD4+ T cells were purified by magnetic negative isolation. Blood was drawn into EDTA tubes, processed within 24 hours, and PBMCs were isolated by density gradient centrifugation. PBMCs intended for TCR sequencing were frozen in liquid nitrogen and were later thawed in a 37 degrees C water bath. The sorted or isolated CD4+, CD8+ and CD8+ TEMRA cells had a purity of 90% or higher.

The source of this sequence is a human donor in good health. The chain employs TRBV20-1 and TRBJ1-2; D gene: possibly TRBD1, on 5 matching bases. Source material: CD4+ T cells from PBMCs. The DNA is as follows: TGCAGTGCAACCCCCGGGACGGGCTATGGCTACACCTTC. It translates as CSATPGTGYGYTF.